This note documents a single TCR beta chain sequence. Germline values: CDR1 SGHTA, CDR2 FQGNSA. The CDR3 extends over 17 amino acids. Trimming removed 2 bases from V and 7 bases from J, with 23 bases in between. The entry originates in a study of CD8 T cells in ankylosing spondylitis. TCRdb redid the calling of the 5' RACE reads with MiXCR, one entry per CDR3 protein. The top ten hold over 20% of the sample, which has over 200,000 distinct CDR3 sequences, about 10% seen once. Sample: blood, either unsorted or a sorted T cell fraction (not recorded which). The genes are TRBV7-2 and TRBJ2-5; a weak D match, TRBD1 (6 bases). This receptor was taken from a male donor with ankylosing spondylitis or in good health (not recorded which). The CDR3 sequence is CASSLLAPQGSGGTQYF. The CDR3 DNA sequence: TGTGCCAGCAGCTTATTGGCACCTCAGGGGAGTGGGGGGACCCAGTACTTC.